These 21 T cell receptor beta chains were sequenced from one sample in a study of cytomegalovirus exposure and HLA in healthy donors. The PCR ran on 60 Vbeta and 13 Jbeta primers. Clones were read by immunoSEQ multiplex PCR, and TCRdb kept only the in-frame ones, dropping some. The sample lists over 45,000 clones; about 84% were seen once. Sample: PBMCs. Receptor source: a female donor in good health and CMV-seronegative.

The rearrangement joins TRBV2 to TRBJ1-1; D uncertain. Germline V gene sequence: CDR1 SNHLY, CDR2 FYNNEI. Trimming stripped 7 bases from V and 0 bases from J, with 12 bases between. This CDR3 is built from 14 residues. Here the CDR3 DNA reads TGTGCCAGCACGATATTATACTTGAACACTGAAGCTTTCTTT. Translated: CASTILYLNTEAFF.

The CDR3 here is CASSVRTGVGYTF. CDR3 sequence (DNA): TGTGCCAGCAGCGTTCGGACAGGGGTTGGCTACACCTTC. The rearrangement joins TRBV9 to TRBJ1-2, with 9 bases fitting TRBD1. CDR1 is SGDLS and CDR2 is YYNGEE in the germline V gene. The CDR3 spans 13 residues. V lost 2 bases to trimming and J lost 7 bases; unmatched junction nucleotides: 3.

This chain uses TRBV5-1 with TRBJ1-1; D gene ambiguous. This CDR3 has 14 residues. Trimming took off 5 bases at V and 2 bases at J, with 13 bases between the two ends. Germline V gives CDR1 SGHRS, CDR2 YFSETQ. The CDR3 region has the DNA TGCGCCAGCAGTCGAAACGGCGGTAACACTGAAGCTTTCTTT. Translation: CASSRNGGNTEAFF.

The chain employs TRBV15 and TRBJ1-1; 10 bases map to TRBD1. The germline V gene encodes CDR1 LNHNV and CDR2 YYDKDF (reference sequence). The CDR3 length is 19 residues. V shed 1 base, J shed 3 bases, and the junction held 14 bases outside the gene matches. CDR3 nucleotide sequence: TGTGCCACCAGCAGAGTCCGGGTCGGGACAGGGGCCACCTACACTGAAGCTTTCTTT. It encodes CATSRVRVGTGATYTEAFF.

The CDR3 region has the DNA TGCAGCGTTGAAATGCAAGCACCGTACCAAGAGACCCAGTACTTC. This sequence encodes CSVEMQAPYQETQYF. V gene TRBV29-1 combines with J gene TRBJ2-5; D unresolved. V was pared by 2 bases and J by 0 bases, with 13 bases between. The CDR3 consists of 15 residues. Germline lookup yields CDR1 SQVTM and CDR2 ANQGSEA.

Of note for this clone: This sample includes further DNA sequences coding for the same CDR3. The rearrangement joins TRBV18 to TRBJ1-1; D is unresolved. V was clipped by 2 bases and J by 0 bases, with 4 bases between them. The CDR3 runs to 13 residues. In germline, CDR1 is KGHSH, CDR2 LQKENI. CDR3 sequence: CASSPSLNTEAFF. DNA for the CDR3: TGTGCCAGCTCACCATCTTTGAACACTGAAGCTTTCTTT.

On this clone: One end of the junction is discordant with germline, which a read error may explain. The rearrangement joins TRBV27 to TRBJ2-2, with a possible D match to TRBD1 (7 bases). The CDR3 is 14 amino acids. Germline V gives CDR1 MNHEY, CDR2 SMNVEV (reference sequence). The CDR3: CASSLEGATRELFF. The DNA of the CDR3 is TGTGCCAGCAGTTTGGAGGGGGCCACCCGGGAGCTGTTTTTT.

CDR3 nucleotide sequence: TGCGCCAGCAGCCAGGGCGGAAACACCATATATTTT. Protein: CASSQGGNTIYF. This chain joins TRBV4-3 and TRBJ1-3; unclear D gene. CDR3 length: 12 residues. Germline CDR1 and CDR2: LGHNA and YSLEER. V gave up 3 bases and J gave up 4 bases, with 4 bases separating them.

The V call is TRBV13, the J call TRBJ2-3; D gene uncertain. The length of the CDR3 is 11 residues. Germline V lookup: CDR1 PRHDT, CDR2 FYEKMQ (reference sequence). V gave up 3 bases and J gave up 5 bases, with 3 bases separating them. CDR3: CASSFRDTQYF. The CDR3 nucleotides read TGTGCCAGCAGCTTTCGAGATACGCAGTATTTT. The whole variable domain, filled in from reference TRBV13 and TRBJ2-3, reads AAGVIQSPRHLIKEKRETATLKCYPIPRHDTVYWYQQGPGQDPQFLISFYEKMQSDKGSIPDRFSAQQFSDYHSELNMSSLELGDSALYFCASSFRDTQYFGPGTRLTVL.

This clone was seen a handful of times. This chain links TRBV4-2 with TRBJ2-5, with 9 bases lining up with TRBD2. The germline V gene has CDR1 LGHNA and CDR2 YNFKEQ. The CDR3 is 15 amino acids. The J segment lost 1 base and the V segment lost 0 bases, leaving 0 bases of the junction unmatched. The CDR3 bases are TGTGCCAGCAGCCAAGAGCGGGGGGGCCAAGAGACCCAGTACTTC. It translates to CASSQERGGQETQYF.

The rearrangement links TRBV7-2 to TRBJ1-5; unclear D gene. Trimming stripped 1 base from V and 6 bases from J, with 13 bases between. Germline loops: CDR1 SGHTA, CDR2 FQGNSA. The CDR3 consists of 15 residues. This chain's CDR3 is CASSLDGAMGQPQHF. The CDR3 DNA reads TGTGCCAGCAGCTTAGATGGAGCTATGGGTCAGCCCCAGCATTTT.

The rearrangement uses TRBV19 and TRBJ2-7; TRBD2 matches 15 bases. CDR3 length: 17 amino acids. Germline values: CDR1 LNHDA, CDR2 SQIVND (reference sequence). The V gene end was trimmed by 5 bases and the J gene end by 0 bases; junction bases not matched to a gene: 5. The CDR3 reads CASSSGTSGGSSYEQYF. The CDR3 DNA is TGTGCCAGTAGTTCCGGGACTAGCGGGGGGAGCTCCTACGAGCAGTACTTC. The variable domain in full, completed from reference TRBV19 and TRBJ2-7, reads DGGITQSPKYLFRKEGQNVTLSCEQNLNHDAMYWYRQDPGQGLRLIYYSQIVNDFQKGDIAEGYSVSREKKESFPLTVTSAQKNPTAFYLCASSSGTSGGSSYEQYFGPGTRLTVT.

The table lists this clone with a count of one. The CDR3 is CASSEGLAGGSHNEQFF. The CDR3 DNA follows: TGTGCCAGCAGTGAAGGACTAGCGGGGGGCTCACACAATGAGCAGTTCTTC. The chain is built from TRBV2 and TRBJ2-1; 13 bases are shared with TRBD2. Germline V gene data show CDR1 as SNHLY and CDR2 as FYNNEI. The CDR3 has 17 amino acids. J lost 5 bases, V lost 1 base, and 5 bases had no gene match.

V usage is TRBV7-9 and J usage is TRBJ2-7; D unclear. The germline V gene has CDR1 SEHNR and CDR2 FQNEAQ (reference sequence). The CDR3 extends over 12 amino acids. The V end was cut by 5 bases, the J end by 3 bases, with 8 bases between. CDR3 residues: CASSQELYEQYF. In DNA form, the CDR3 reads TGTGCCAGCAGCCAGGAACTCTACGAGCAGTACTTC. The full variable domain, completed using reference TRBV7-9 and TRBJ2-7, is DTGVSQNPRHKITKRGQNVTFRCDPISEHNRLYWYRQTLGQGPEFLTYFQNEAQLEKSRLLSDRFSAERPKGSFSTLEIQRTEQGDSAMYLCASSQELYEQYFGPGTRLTVT.

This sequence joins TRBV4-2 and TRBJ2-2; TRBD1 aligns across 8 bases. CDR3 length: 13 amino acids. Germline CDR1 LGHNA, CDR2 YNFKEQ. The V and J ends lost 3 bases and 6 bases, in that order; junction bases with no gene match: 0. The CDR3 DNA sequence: TGTGCCAGCAGCCACAGGGGGCCCGGGGAGCTGTTTTTT. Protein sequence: CASSHRGPGELFF.

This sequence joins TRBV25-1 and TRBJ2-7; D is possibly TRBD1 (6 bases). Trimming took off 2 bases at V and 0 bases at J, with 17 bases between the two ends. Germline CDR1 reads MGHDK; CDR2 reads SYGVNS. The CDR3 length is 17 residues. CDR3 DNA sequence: TGTGCCAGCAGTGAAAGCACAGGGTCCCCAAGCTCCTACGAGCAGTACTTC. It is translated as CASSESTGSPSSYEQYF.

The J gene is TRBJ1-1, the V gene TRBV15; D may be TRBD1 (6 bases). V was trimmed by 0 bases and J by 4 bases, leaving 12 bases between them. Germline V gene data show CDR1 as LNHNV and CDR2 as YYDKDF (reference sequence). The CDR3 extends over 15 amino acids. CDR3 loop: CATSRDDGGGTEAFF. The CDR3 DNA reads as TGTGCCACCAGCAGAGACGATGGGGGCGGCACTGAAGCTTTCTTT.

The CDR3 DNA sequence: TGTGCCAGCAGGGCCCTTGAGACAGGGTTCTCTGGGGCCAACGTCCTGACTTTC. It is translated as CASRALETGFSGANVLTF. This chain connects TRBV27 to TRBJ2-6; TRBD1 matches at 7 bases. The CDR3 is made up of 18 amino acids. Germline V gene sequence: CDR1 MNHEY, CDR2 SMNVEV (reference sequence). The junction had 11 bases not matched to a gene; V was cut back by 6 bases and J by 0 bases. The variable domain in full, with the rest retrieved from reference TRBV27 and TRBJ2-6, is EAQVTQNPRYLITVTGKKLTVTCSQNMNHEYMSWYRQDPGLGLRQIYYSMNVEVTDKGDVPEGYKVSRKEKRNFPLILESPSPNQTSLYFCASRALETGFSGANVLTFGAGSRLTVL.

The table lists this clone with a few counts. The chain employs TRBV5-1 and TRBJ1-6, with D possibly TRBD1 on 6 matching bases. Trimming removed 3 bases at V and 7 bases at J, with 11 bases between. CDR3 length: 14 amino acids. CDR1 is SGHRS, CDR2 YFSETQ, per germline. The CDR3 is CASSYRDTNSPLHF. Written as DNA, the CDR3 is TGCGCCAGCAGCTACCGGGACACGAATTCACCCCTCCACTTT.

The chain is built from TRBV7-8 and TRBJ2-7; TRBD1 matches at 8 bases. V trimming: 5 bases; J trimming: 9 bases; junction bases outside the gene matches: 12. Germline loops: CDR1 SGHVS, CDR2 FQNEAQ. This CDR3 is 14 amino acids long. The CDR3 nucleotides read TGTGCCAGCAGCAAAGGACAGGGCCAGGGTGGGCAGTACTTC. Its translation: CASSKGQGQGGQYF.

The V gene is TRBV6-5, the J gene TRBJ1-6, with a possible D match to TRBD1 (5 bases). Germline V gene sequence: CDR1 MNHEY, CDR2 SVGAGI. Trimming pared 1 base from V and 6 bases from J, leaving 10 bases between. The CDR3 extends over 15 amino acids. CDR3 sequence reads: CASSYWQGSNSPLHF. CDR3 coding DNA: TGTGCCAGCAGTTACTGGCAGGGTAGTAATTCACCCCTCCACTTT.